Presented here are 13 T cell receptor beta chains from one specimen sequenced in a study of blood T cell repertoires in COVID-19. This table comes from immunoSEQ multiplex PCR, and its TCRdb copy is limited to in-frame clones, with some not included. Among around 240,000 clones, 84% were seen once, and the ten largest hold about 1.5%. Sequenced: peripheral blood. Receptors were obtained from a woman in her 40s who had recovered from COVID-19.

The genes are TRBV5-1 and TRBJ2-3; possible D gene TRBD2, 6 bases. Germline CDR1 is SGHRS and CDR2 is YFSETQ. The CDR3 extends over 13 amino acids. Trimming pared 4 bases from V and 2 bases from J, leaving 8 bases between. DNA for the CDR3: TGCGCCAGCAGCGCGGGGTACACAGATACGCAGTATTTT. Protein: CASSAGYTDTQYF.

The chain links TRBV5-1 to TRBJ2-7; 14 nucleotides align to TRBD2. Germline V CDR1 and CDR2: SGHRS, YFSETQ. This CDR3 is built from 15 residues. With V trimmed by 1 base and J by 6 bases, 3 bases remained unmatched. The CDR3 protein is CASSLTGTSGGEQYF. CDR3 DNA sequence: TGCGCCAGCAGCTTGACGGGGACTAGCGGGGGCGAGCAGTACTTC.

This chain joins TRBV2 and TRBJ2-7; 7 nucleotides align to TRBD1. The trim removed 1 base at V and 4 bases at J, leaving 4 bases unmatched. The germline CDR1 and CDR2 sequences are SNHLY and FYNNEI. The CDR3 contains 14 residues. The chain's CDR3 is CASSEGGTVYEQYF. CDR3 nucleotide sequence: TGTGCCAGCAGTGAAGGAGGGACAGTATACGAGCAGTACTTC.

V is TRBV11-3 and J is TRBJ2-7; possibly TRBD2 for D (6 bases). V was clipped by 0 bases and J by 7 bases, with 7 bases between them. Germline CDR1 and CDR2: SGHNT and YENEEA. This CDR3 contains 12 residues. The CDR3 DNA follows: TGTGCCAGCAGCTTAGAGGCGGGAGAGCAGTACTTC. Its protein is CASSLEAGEQYF.

V and J are TRBV4-3 and TRBJ2-1; possible D gene TRBD1, 6 bases. Trimming shortened V by 0 bases and J by 4 bases, and 16 bases separated the two germline ends. From germline, CDR1 is LGHNA and CDR2 YSLEER. This CDR3 spans 17 amino acids. The CDR3 here is CASSQDPLGGVYNEQFF. For the CDR3, the DNA is TGCGCCAGCAGCCAAGACCCTCTAGGGGGTGTTTACAATGAGCAGTTCTTC.

The rearrangement links TRBV6-6 to TRBJ1-4, with D possibly being TRBD1 (6 bases). V was shortened by 0 bases and J by 4 bases, with 9 bases between the two germline ends. Germline values: CDR1 MNHNY, CDR2 SVGAGI (reference sequence). This CDR3 has 15 residues. For the CDR3, the DNA is TGTGCCAGCAGTTACTCAACAGGGATTAATGAAAAACTGTTTTTT. This encodes CASSYSTGINEKLFF.

The J gene is TRBJ2-5, the V gene TRBV11-2; TRBD2 matches at 8 bases. The CDR3 has 19 residues. V dropped 5 bases and J dropped 5; count of bases not matched to a gene: 22. Germline V CDR1 and CDR2: SGHAT, FQNNGV. The chain's CDR3 is CASSPGPTVNRGGRETQYF. The CDR3 DNA follows: TGTGCCAGCAGCCCTGGGCCCACTGTAAACCGGGGGGGCCGGGAGACCCAGTACTTC.

This clone came up a few times. The gene calls are TRBV7-9 and TRBJ1-2; D uncertain. The CDR3 runs to 15 residues. Germline CDR1 reads SEHNR; CDR2 reads FQNEAQ (reference sequence). Deletions cut 1 base from V and 5 bases from J, with 14 bases between. The CDR3 sequence is CASSLGEGIGYGYTF. CDR3 sequence (DNA): TGTGCCAGCAGCTTAGGAGAGGGAATAGGATATGGCTACACCTTC.

The rearrangement joins TRBV2 to TRBJ2-4, with 8 nucleotides matching TRBD1. Per germline, CDR1 SNHLY and CDR2 FYNNEI. With 6 bases clipped from V and 6 bases from J, the junction kept 4 bases outside the gene matches. CDR3 length: 13 amino acids. The CDR3 DNA reads as TGTGCCAGCAGCGGACAGGGTGTAAACATTCAGTACTTC. Its translation: CASSGQGVNIQYF.

The chain combines TRBV7-2 with TRBJ2-3; the match to TRBD2 covers 7 bases. The CDR3 has 15 amino acids. Trimming cost V 5 bases and J 0 bases; bases outside gene matches: 5. In germline, CDR1 is SGHTA, CDR2 FQGNSA. CDR3 DNA sequence: TGTGCCAGCAGCACGGCGGGAGTCAGCACAGATACGCAGTATTTT. It translates to CASSTAGVSTDTQYF.

This clone was detected only a few times. The chain couples TRBV11-2 to TRBJ1-2; TRBD1 is a possible D gene (6 bases). CDR1 and CDR2 from the germline V gene are SGHAT and FQNNGV. The germline V and J ends were trimmed by 1 base and 3 bases, with 6 bases remaining between them. This CDR3 is 13 amino acids long. CDR3 amino acids: CASSLGTDYGYTF. In DNA, the CDR3 is TGTGCCAGCAGCTTAGGGACAGACTATGGCTACACCTTC.

The chain has TRBV6-6 and TRBJ2-7; TRBD1 aligns across 10 bases. V was clipped by 11 bases and J by 5 bases; unmatched bases: 6. CDR1 is MNHNY and CDR2 is SVGAGI in the germline V gene (reference sequence). The CDR3 is 12 residues long. CDR3 in amino acids: CASGTGAHEQYF. The DNA of the CDR3 is TGTGCCTCCGGGACAGGGGCCCACGAGCAGTACTTC.

This clone was recorded once. The genes are TRBV7-3 and TRBJ2-3; 7 bases are shared with TRBD1. CDR3 length: 13 amino acids. Looked up from germline, CDR1 is SGHTA and CDR2 is FQGTGA. Trimming at V came to 3 bases and at J to 4 bases, leaving 1 base not matched to a gene. The CDR3, as DNA: TGTGCCAGCAGCTTCGGACAGGCAGATACGCAGTATTTT. Its protein product is CASSFGQADTQYF.